The present T cell receptor beta chain was sequenced within a study of T cell responses to AZD1222 COVID-19 vaccine. Study overall: Analyses pooled second doses at about 4 or about 12 weeks.

This clone was found once. What it binds is not known. Other DNA sequences in the same sample also yield this CDR3. Study conclusions and caveats: Two AZD1222 administrations were followed by greater Spike-specific TCR breadth and depth.

Generated by immunoSEQ multiplex PCR, the TCRdb table keeps only in-frame clones and is missing some. Of approximately 120,000 clones in the sample, around nine tenths were seen once. Trimming cost V 6 bases and J 7 bases, with 7 bases left between them. This CDR3 is built from 12 residues. CDR1 and CDR2 (germline): SEHNR, FQNEAQ (reference sequence). The sequence derives from an adult in good health. Sequencing used peripheral blood, obtained on day 0 of AZD1222 vaccination. The chain uses TRBV7-9 and TRBJ1-6; D is unclear. The CDR3 DNA sequence: TGTGCCAGCAGAGAGGGAAATTCACCCCTCCACTTT. It translates to CASREGNSPLHF.